The rows below give T cell receptor beta chains drawn from one sample of a study of blood T cell repertoires in COVID-19. This table comes from immunoSEQ multiplex PCR, and its TCRdb copy is limited to in-frame clones, with some not included. The table includes fewer than 350,000 clones, roughly 89% detected once. Sequencing was performed on PBMCs or T cells enriched from blood (not recorded which). These receptors all stem from a woman in her 40s who had recovered from COVID-19. CDR3s leave out the opening cysteine and the closing phenylalanine or tryptophan.

cdr3_length v_call cdr3_aa
13 TRBV7-2 ASSLASGRNQPQH
13 TRBV6-2/TRBV6-3 ASSGTRQASYEQY
14 TRBV15 ATSYSIGGTPDTIY
14 TRBV11-2 ASSLDGLAGVDEQF
12 TRBV7-9 ASRGTSGDYEQY
14 TRBV25-1 ASSVIAGGPSNEQF
13 TRBV28 ASSGPGHLNTEAF
15 TRBV28 ASSLGGDPWAGEKLF
13 TRBV2 ASSGQGSLGDTQY
11 TRBV6-2/TRBV6-3 ASSFQGNYGYT